The next 32 T cell receptor beta chains were all read from a single sample in a study of blood T cell repertoires in COVID-19. Method: immunoSEQ multiplex PCR; TCRdb's copy keeps in-frame clones and lacks some. The data contain some 250,000 clones, approximately 78% of them singletons. The specimen sequenced was peripheral blood. The origin of the receptors is a woman aged 60-75 years with active or convalescent COVID-19.

The CDR3 DNA sequence: TGTGCCAGCAGGGACAGATTAACCAACTATGGCTACACCTTC. Encoded protein: CASRDRLTNYGYTF. This chain connects TRBV2 to TRBJ1-2; D may be TRBD1 (6 bases). The germline gives CDR1 SNHLY, CDR2 FYNNEI. V was pared by 6 bases and J by 2 bases, with 13 bases between. This CDR3 comprises 14 residues.

The CDR3 sequence: CASSRTGGVTYNEQFF. DNA for the CDR3: TGTGCCAGCAGCCGTACCGGGGGGGTCACCTACAATGAGCAGTTCTTC. The V call is TRBV5-6, the J call TRBJ2-1; 8 nucleotides agree with TRBD2. This CDR3 is 16 amino acids long. CDR1 SGHDT and CDR2 YYEEEE come from the germline V gene. Losses at the gene ends were 4 bases for V and 2 bases for J; bases not matched to a gene: 8.

The chain carries TRBV7-6 and TRBJ2-2; 8 bases are a match to TRBD2. Germline CDR1 reads SGHVS; CDR2 reads FNYEAQ. Losses at the gene ends were 0 bases for V and 4 bases for J; bases not matched to a gene: 4. This CDR3 is 16 amino acids long. CDR3 loop: CASSLASGVGTGELFF. DNA for the CDR3: TGTGCCAGCAGCTTAGCTAGCGGGGTTGGCACCGGGGAGCTGTTTTTT. Supplemented by reference TRBV7-6 and TRBJ2-2, the full variable domain reads GAGVSQSPRYKVTKRGQDVALRCDPISGHVSLYWYRQALGQGPEFLTYFNYEAQQDKSGLPNDRFSAERPEGSISTLTIQRTEQRDSAMYRCASSLASGVGTGELFFGEGSRLTVL.

The CDR3 reads CASSLSGGFQETQYF. The DNA of the CDR3 is TGCGCCAGCAGCCTTAGCGGGGGTTTCCAAGAGACCCAGTACTTC. The chain has TRBV5-1 and TRBJ2-5; TRBD2 agrees at 9 bases. The germline gives CDR1 SGHRS, CDR2 YFSETQ. V dropped 4 bases and J dropped 1; count of bases not matched to a gene: 5. CDR3 length: 15 residues.

This chain links TRBV10-2 with TRBJ1-1; perhaps TRBD1 as D (6 bases). V dropped 3 bases and J dropped 0 bases, with 14 bases sitting between them. The CDR3 has 16 residues. Germline V gene lookup returns CDR1 WSHSY and CDR2 SAAADI. The CDR3 region has the DNA TGCGCCAGCAGTGATGGCTCAGGGGCCATGAACACTGAAGCTTTCTTT. Protein product: CASSDGSGAMNTEAFF.

The chain is built from TRBV6-5 and TRBJ1-1; the match to TRBD1 covers 7 bases. Per the germline V gene, CDR1 is MNHEY and CDR2 is SVGAGI. Trimming removed 7 bases from V and 2 bases from J; junction bases left unmatched: 10. The CDR3 is 15 amino acids. CDR3 loop: CASTGGQQANTEAFF. Here the CDR3 DNA reads TGTGCCAGCACCGGGGGACAGCAAGCTAACACTGAAGCTTTCTTT.

In regard to this clone: Distinct nucleotide sequences in the sample also encode this CDR3. This rearrangement joins TRBV7-8 to TRBJ2-7; D perhaps matches TRBD1 (6 bases). With 4 bases removed from V and 4 bases from J, the gap between germline ends came to 8 bases. The germline CDR1 and CDR2 sequences are SGHVS and FQNEAQ. The CDR3 has 12 amino acids. CDR3 in amino acids: CASSSQGYEQYF. The CDR3 DNA sequence: TGTGCCAGCAGCTCGCAGGGGTACGAGCAGTACTTC.

V usage is TRBV7-8 and J usage is TRBJ1-1, with D hard to call. V lost 1 base and J lost 7, with 10 bases in between. Germline lookup yields CDR1 SGHVS and CDR2 FQNEAQ. CDR3 size: 13 residues. The chain's CDR3 is CASSLERRLEAFF. DNA of the CDR3: TGTGCCAGCAGCTTAGAGAGGAGACTTGAAGCTTTCTTT.

This clone was detected a few times. This chain links TRBV18 with TRBJ2-7; 10 bases align to TRBD2. This CDR3 has 17 amino acids. Per germline, CDR1 KGHSH and CDR2 LQKENI. Trimming removed 4 bases from V and 5 bases from J; junction bases left unmatched: 14. The CDR3 is CASSQTPSGGPQDEQYF. For the CDR3, the DNA is TGTGCCAGCTCACAAACCCCTAGCGGGGGCCCCCAGGACGAGCAGTACTTC.

Only one count was recorded for this clone. The CDR3 DNA sequence: TGTGCCAGCAGCTTAAAATCTCGGGGCTACACCTTC. Protein: CASSLKSRGYTF. This chain joins TRBV11-2 and TRBJ1-2; no clear D gene. CDR1 is SGHAT and CDR2 is FQNNGV in the germline V gene. V was shortened by 2 bases and J by 8 bases, with 9 bases between the two germline ends. CDR3 length: 12 residues.

The chain is built from TRBV2 and TRBJ1-5, with 11 bases that match TRBD1. Germline V gives CDR1 SNHLY, CDR2 FYNNEI. V dropped 8 bases and J dropped 4; count of bases not matched to a gene: 7. The CDR3 totals 15 residues. The CDR3 here is CASWKGQGGNQPQHF. The DNA for the CDR3 is TGTGCCAGCTGGAAGGGACAGGGGGGGAATCAGCCCCAGCATTTT.

The chain uses TRBV7-2 and TRBJ2-1; TRBD1 agrees at 7 bases. The CDR3 sequence is 15 residues long. CDR1 and CDR2 from the germline V gene are SGHTA and FQGNSA. J gave up 3 bases and V 5 bases, and 7 bases lay outside the gene matches. The CDR3 protein is CASSVSGTDYNEQFF. The CDR3 DNA follows: TGTGCCAGCAGCGTCTCCGGGACAGACTACAATGAGCAGTTCTTC.

This clone was recorded once. V is TRBV6-5 and J is TRBJ1-3; D is unclear. V gave up 0 bases and J gave up 5 bases, with 11 bases separating them. CDR1 MNHEY and CDR2 SVGAGI come from the germline V gene. The CDR3 is 15 amino acids. CDR3 nucleotide sequence: TGTGCCAGCAGTTACTCGGAGGGTGGAAGAAACACCATATATTTT. Its translation: CASSYSEGGRNTIYF.

J is TRBJ2-2 and V is TRBV6-2 or TRBV6-3; 8 bases map to TRBD2. This CDR3 region has 19 residues. Per germline, CDR1 MNHEY and CDR2 SVGEGT. V lost 0 bases, J lost 4 bases, and 13 bases stayed unmatched. The CDR3 coding sequence is TGTGCCAGCAGTTACTCGGTAGCGGGGAACCCGTGGGGCACCGGGGAGCTGTTTTTT. Amino acids: CASSYSVAGNPWGTGELFF.

V usage is TRBV11-2 and J usage is TRBJ2-5; 9 bases align to TRBD2. This CDR3 has 17 residues. The V segment lost 2 bases and the J segment 5 bases; nucleotides outside the gene matches: 12. In germline, CDR1 is SGHAT, CDR2 FQNNGV. CDR3 sequence: CASSLYGLAGSGETQYF. CDR3 DNA sequence: TGTGCCAGCAGCTTATATGGTCTAGCGGGGTCAGGGGAGACCCAGTACTTC.

The rearrangement links TRBV10-2 to TRBJ2-1, with a possible D match to TRBD1 (5 bases). The V and J ends lost 7 bases and 3 bases respectively, with 13 bases between them. Per the germline V gene, CDR1 is WSHSY and CDR2 is SAAADI. The CDR3 contains 14 residues. CDR3 sequence (DNA): TGCGCCAGCACACAGGTCCAAAACTACAATGAGCAGTTCTTC. Protein: CASTQVQNYNEQFF.

The gene calls are TRBV15 and TRBJ1-4; weak D call: TRBD1 (6 bases). This CDR3 spans 15 amino acids. Germline V gene lookup returns CDR1 LNHNV and CDR2 YYDKDF (reference sequence). V lost 3 bases to trimming and J lost 8 bases, with 16 bases between them. CDR3 amino acids: CATSSAWGGQEKLFF. In DNA, the CDR3 is TGTGCCACCAGCAGCGCTTGGGGGGGGCAGGAAAAACTGTTTTTT. Variable domain in full (rest from reference TRBV15 and TRBJ1-4): DAMVIQNPRYQVTQFGKPVTLSCSQTLNHNVMYWYQQKSSQAPKLLFHYYDKDFNNEADTPDNFQSRRPNTSFCFLDIRSPGLGDTAMYLCATSSAWGGQEKLFFGSGTQLSVL.

This sequence joins TRBV3-1 (or the pseudogene TRBV3-2) and TRBJ2-3, with a tentative D call TRBD2 (6 bases). Trimming pared 3 bases from V and 6 bases from J, leaving 13 bases between. There are 14 residues in the CDR3. Germline V lookup: CDR1 LGHDT, CDR2 YNNKEL (reference sequence). CDR3 in DNA: TGTGCCAGCAGCCACGGGACTCCCGGTGATACGCAGTATTTT. This translates into CASSHGTPGDTQYF.

The J gene is TRBJ1-3, the V gene TRBV18, with 12 bases matching TRBD1. The CDR3 totals 16 residues. Germline V gives CDR1 KGHSH, CDR2 LQKENI. The ends lost 2 bases at V and 8 bases at J; junction bases unmatched: 7. The CDR3 bases are TGTGCCAGCTCACCAACCGGGACAGGGGGCGTAGACACCATATATTTT. It specifies CASSPTGTGGVDTIYF.

This sequence joins TRBV7-2 and TRBJ2-2; D possibly corresponds to TRBD2 (6 bases). V was pared by 9 bases and J by 4 bases, with 15 bases between. Germline loops: CDR1 SGHTA, CDR2 FQGNSA. The CDR3 totals 14 residues. In DNA form, the CDR3 reads TGTGCCAGAGATCTCCCCGGGGGCACCGGGGAGCTGTTTTTT. This codes for CARDLPGGTGELFF.

V is TRBV19 and J is TRBJ2-5, with 13 bases lining up with TRBD2. The length of the CDR3 is 18 residues. V lost 3 bases and J lost 4; bases outside the gene matches: 11. CDR1 is LNHDA, CDR2 SQIVND, per germline (reference sequence). CDR3 DNA: TGTGCCAGTAGTATGACTAGCGGGGGGCCCGCTGTGGGAGAGACCCAGTACTTC. Translation gives CASSMTSGGPAVGETQYF.

The chain couples TRBV5-1 to TRBJ1-5; D not resolved. Trimming removed 4 bases from V and 2 bases from J, with 16 bases in between. This CDR3 has 16 residues. Per the germline V gene, CDR1 is SGHRS and CDR2 is YFSETQ. The CDR3 region has the DNA TGCGCCAGCAGCCCGATGGCAGCCGGGGGCAATCAGCCCCAGCATTTT. It encodes CASSPMAAGGNQPQHF.

The chain recombines TRBV6-5 with TRBJ1-2; possibly TRBD1 for D (6 bases). Germline CDR1 MNHEY, CDR2 SVGAGI. The ends were cut back, 4 bases at V and 4 bases at J, with 10 bases in the middle. There are 13 residues in the CDR3. The CDR3 region has the DNA TGTGCCAGCAGTTCAGGACAGACCTATGGCTACACCTTC. Protein sequence: CASSSGQTYGYTF.

The chain uses TRBV2 and TRBJ1-2, with 7 bases identical to TRBD1. From germline, CDR1 is SNHLY and CDR2 FYNNEI. With V trimmed by 6 bases and J by 4 bases, 8 bases remained unmatched. This CDR3 is 14 amino acids long. DNA of the CDR3: TGTGCCAGCAGATTACAGGGGTCGTCCTATGGCTACACCTTC. Amino acid sequence: CASRLQGSSYGYTF.

This chain uses TRBV5-6 with TRBJ1-3; TRBD1 is a possible D gene (5 bases). The V gene's germline CDR1 is SGHDT and CDR2 YYEEEE. V dropped 0 bases and J dropped 2 bases, with 9 bases sitting between them. The CDR3 is made up of 15 amino acids. CDR3 region: CASSLGFRAGNTIYF. The CDR3 nucleotides read TGTGCCAGCAGCTTGGGTTTCAGGGCTGGAAACACCATATATTTT.

Only one count was recorded for this clone. This rearrangement joins TRBV7-6 to TRBJ2-3; weak D call: TRBD2 (5 bases). Germline V CDR1 and CDR2: SGHVS, FNYEAQ. Deletions cut 5 bases from V and 3 bases from J, with 15 bases between. The CDR3 sequence is 15 residues long. In DNA form, the CDR3 reads TGTGCCAGCAGCCCCTCCCCGGGGATAACAGATACGCAGTATTTT. This sequence encodes CASSPSPGITDTQYF.

This rearrangement joins TRBV7-3 to TRBJ2-3, with D possibly TRBD1 on 5 matching bases. Trimming removed 1 base at V and 3 bases at J, with 11 bases between. Germline values: CDR1 SGHTA, CDR2 FQGTGA. The CDR3 has 15 residues. The CDR3 region is CASSLMGPGTDTQYF. CDR3 bases: TGTGCCAGCAGCTTAATGGGGCCTGGGACAGATACGCAGTATTTT.

This sequence joins TRBV18 and TRBJ1-6; 8 nucleotides match TRBD1. Germline V gene lookup returns CDR1 KGHSH and CDR2 LQKENI. V shed 6 bases and J 8 bases; nucleotides not matched to a gene: 9. This CDR3 spans 15 amino acids. CDR3 region: CASSYDRDRYSPLHF. The CDR3 DNA is TGTGCCAGCTCCTACGACCGGGACAGGTATTCACCCCTCCACTTT.

The J gene is TRBJ2-3, the V gene TRBV12-5; TRBD1 might be the D (5 bases). The CDR3 spans 18 residues. The germline V and J ends were trimmed by 0 bases and 0 bases, with 16 bases remaining between them. The V gene's germline CDR1 is LGHNT and CDR2 FRNRAP. This chain's CDR3 is CASGLVQAPFPSTDTQYF. For the CDR3, the DNA is TGTGCTAGTGGTTTGGTACAGGCCCCATTTCCCAGCACAGATACGCAGTATTTT.

V is TRBV18 and J is TRBJ2-7; maybe TRBD2 (6 bases). V lost 2 bases and J 0 bases, leaving 8 bases between the germline ends. This CDR3 comprises 14 residues. Germline assignment: CDR1 KGHSH and CDR2 LQKENI. The CDR3 region is CASSPGGSSYEQYF. CDR3 DNA: TGTGCCAGCTCACCAGGGGGGAGCTCCTACGAGCAGTACTTC. The whole variable domain, remainder taken from reference TRBV18 and TRBJ2-7, is NAGVMQNPRHLVRRRGQEARLRCSPMKGHSHVYWYRQLPEEGLKFMVYLQKENIIDESGMPKERFSAEFPKEGPSILRIQQVVRGDSAAYFCASSPGGSSYEQYFGPGTRLTVT.

The table lists this clone with a count of one. The V and J genes are TRBV29-1 and TRBJ2-1; TRBD1 is a possible D gene (5 bases). There are 14 residues in the CDR3. Germline CDR1 and CDR2: SQVTM and ANQGSEA. Trimming removed 6 bases from V and 4 bases from J, with 16 bases in between. CDR3 nucleotide sequence: TGCAGCGTAAACAGGCTTGGGGATTACAATGAGCAGTTCTTC. The encoded protein is CSVNRLGDYNEQFF.

This clone has a single count. This chain uses TRBV3-1 (or the pseudogene TRBV3-2) with TRBJ1-2, with D possibly being TRBD1 (5 bases). Trimming took off 6 bases at V and 7 bases at J, with 15 bases between the two ends. The CDR3 loop spans 13 amino acids. Germline V lookup: CDR1 LGHDT, CDR2 YNNKEL (reference sequence). The chain's CDR3 is CASRGGTGFGYTF. The CDR3 DNA reads TGTGCCAGCAGGGGGGGGACGGGCTTTGGCTACACCTTC.